This T cell receptor (beta chain) came from a study of CD8+CD57+ T cells in acquired aplastic anemia. Study-wide results and limits: Shared by patients and controls, fewer than 30 CD8+ CDR3s were abundant in patients.

Note on this clonotype: Its antigen is currently unknown.

Genomic DNA acted as the template from which TCR beta VDJ combination and CDR3 sequence profiling were carried out. A single record per CDR3 protein comes from TCRdb applying MiXCR to the reads. The table shows over 150,000 distinct CDR3 sequences, with 35% to 55% occurring only once. The CDR3 spans 15 residues. V trimming: 8 bases; J trimming: 6 bases; junction bases outside the gene matches: 13. Germline loops: CDR1 WSHSY, CDR2 SAAADI. The chain joins TRBV10-2 to TRBJ2-7; the match to TRBD2 covers 10 bases. This TCR was sampled from a human donor in good health. The sequenced sample was sorted CD4+, CD8+, or CD8+CD57+ T cells (not recorded which) from PBMCs. The CDR3 DNA is TGCGCCAGCCTACGGACAGCGGGAGGGCCCGGCGAGCAGTACTTC. Residues: CASLRTAGGPGEQYF.